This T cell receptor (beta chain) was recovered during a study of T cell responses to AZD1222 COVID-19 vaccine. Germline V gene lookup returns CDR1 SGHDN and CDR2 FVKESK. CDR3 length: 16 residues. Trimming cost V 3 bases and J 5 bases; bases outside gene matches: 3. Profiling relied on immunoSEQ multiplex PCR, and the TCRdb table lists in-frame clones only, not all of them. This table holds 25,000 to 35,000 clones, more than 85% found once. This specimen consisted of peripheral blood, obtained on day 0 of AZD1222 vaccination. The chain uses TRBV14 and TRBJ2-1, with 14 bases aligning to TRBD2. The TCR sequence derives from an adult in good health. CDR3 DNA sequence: TGTGCCAGCAGCCAGGGACTAGCGGGGGCTAACAATGAGCAGTTCTTC. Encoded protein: CASSQGLAGANNEQFF.